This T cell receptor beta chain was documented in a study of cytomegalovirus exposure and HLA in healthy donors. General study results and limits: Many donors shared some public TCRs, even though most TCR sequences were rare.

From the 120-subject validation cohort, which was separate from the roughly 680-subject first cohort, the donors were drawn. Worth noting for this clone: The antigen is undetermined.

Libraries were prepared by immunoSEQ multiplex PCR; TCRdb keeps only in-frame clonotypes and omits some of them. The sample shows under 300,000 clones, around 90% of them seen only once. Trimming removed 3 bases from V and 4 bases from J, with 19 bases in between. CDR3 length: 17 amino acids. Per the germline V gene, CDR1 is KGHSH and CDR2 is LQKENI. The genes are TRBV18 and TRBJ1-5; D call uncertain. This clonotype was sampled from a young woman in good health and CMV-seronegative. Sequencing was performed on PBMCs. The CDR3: CASSPGKGNRGNQPQHF. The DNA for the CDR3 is TGTGCCAGCTCACCGGGTAAAGGGAACCGAGGGAATCAGCCCCAGCATTTT.